This T cell receptor beta chain came from a study of human T cells and chemical hapten exposure. Indicated time point: healthy volunteer bleed at 2 weeks. The study extracted total RNA from unfractionated whole blood. TCRdb re-called the RACE reads through MiXCR, storing one row per CDR3 protein. The sample shows roughly 130,000 distinct CDR3 sequences, about 9.4% of them seen only once. The V gene's germline CDR1 is KGHSH and CDR2 LQKENI. The V and J ends lost 5 bases and 5 bases, in that order; junction bases with no gene match: 3. CDR3 length equals 13 residues. The TCR originated in a male donor in good health. Some clones in this sample may be carry-over from other donors' samples. The chain combines TRBV18 with TRBJ1-5; 7 positions match TRBD1. The sample taken for sequencing was whole blood. CDR3 sequence (DNA): TGTGCCAGCTCAACCACAGGGGATCAGCCCCAGCATTTT. It translates to CASSTTGDQPQHF.